Sequencing of this T cell receptor beta chain was carried out in a study of human T cells and chemical hapten exposure. Indicated time point: pre-sensitization, week 0. The sample's treatment: therapeutic diphenylcyclopropenone sensitization with weekly scalp DPC. Germline assignment: CDR1 KGHDR and CDR2 SFDVKD. V was clipped by 0 bases and J by 4 bases, with 11 bases between them. This CDR3 has 15 amino acids. Individual cDNA molecules (in the library) carried attached unique molecular identifiers. In TCRdb, the RACE reads were re-called with MiXCR into one record per CDR3 protein. The sample yields a few hundred thousand distinct CDR3 sequences, roughly 6% seen once. Study observations and caveats: Expanded TCRs produced significantly more large CDR3 similarity clusters than controls did.

Note on this clonotype: Its antigen is currently unknown.

The chain combines TRBV24-1 with TRBJ1-2; maybe TRBD1 (5 bases). Sequences were derived from whole blood, sampled in connection with sensitization to the hapten diphenylcyclopropenone (DPC). The sequence was obtained from a woman aged 18 to 35 with alopecia areata. Some clones in this sample may be carry-over from other donors' samples. In nucleotides, the CDR3 is TGTGCCACCAGTGATTTGAACGGGGGGATCTATGGCTACACCTTC. Encoded protein: CATSDLNGGIYGYTF.